These 25 T cell receptor beta chains originate from one sample sequenced in a study of chemoradiotherapy in HPV16-positive cancers. Some clones are missing from TCRdb's copy, which holds only in-frame ones; the method was immunoSEQ multiplex PCR. The table records over a thousand clones, 90% of them present only once. This material consisted of tumor tissue, taken from a patient who underwent chemoradiotherapy. These receptor sequences come from a human donor with HPV-associated anogenital cancer.

The chain employs TRBV11-2 and TRBJ1-1; D unclear. V lost 1 base, J lost 1 base, and 4 bases lay in between. The CDR3 totals 13 residues. Germline-derived CDR1 and CDR2 are SGHAT and FQNNGV. The CDR3 is CASSLGSNTEAFF. The CDR3 DNA reads as TGTGCCAGCAGCTTAGGGTCGAACACTGAAGCTTTCTTT. The whole variable domain, filled in from reference TRBV11-2 and TRBJ1-1, reads EAGVAQSPRYKIIEKRQSVAFWCNPISGHATLYWYQQILGQGPKLLIQFQNNGVVDDSQLPKDRFSAERLKGVDSTLKIQPAKLEDSAVYLCASSLGSNTEAFFGQGTRLTVV.

The J gene is TRBJ1-2, the V gene TRBV30; 8 nucleotides align to TRBD1. The CDR3 spans 14 residues. The germline V gene has CDR1 GTSNPN and CDR2 SVGIG (reference sequence). J was trimmed by 8 bases and V by 2 bases; bases with no gene match: 10. The CDR3, as DNA: TGTGCCTGGAGTCCCCTCCTCCGGGACAGGGGCTACACCTTC. It specifies CAWSPLLRDRGYTF.

The chain couples TRBV4-3 to TRBJ1-4; D is possibly TRBD1 (5 bases). The length of the CDR3 is 13 residues. Looked up from germline, CDR1 is LGHNA and CDR2 is YSLEER. The V end lost 4 bases, the J end lost 8 bases, and 11 bases lay between the germline ends. CDR3 sequence (DNA): TGCGCCAGCAGCCTTTGGGGCGAGGAAAAACTGTTTTTT. Protein sequence: CASSLWGEEKLFF.

This CDR3 reads CASSHRDRGSGQYF. CDR3 nucleotide sequence: TGTGCCAGCAGCCATCGGGACAGGGGAAGCGGGCAGTACTTC. The rearrangement links TRBV6-1 to TRBJ2-5; 10 nucleotides line up with TRBD1. Germline assignment: CDR1 MNHNS and CDR2 SASEGT. J was trimmed by 11 bases and V by 6 bases; bases with no gene match: 12. CDR3 length: 14 residues.

The genes are TRBV14 and TRBJ2-1; D uncertain. Germline CDR1 reads SGHDN; CDR2 reads FVKESK. The V and J ends lost 1 base and 7 bases respectively, with 11 bases between them. The CDR3 sequence is 14 residues long. CDR3 nucleotide sequence: TGTGCCAGCAGCCAAGTGAGTAGGCTTAATGAGCAGTTCTTC. Amino acids: CASSQVSRLNEQFF.

In its sample, this clone was seen once. The V gene is TRBV6-5, the J gene TRBJ1-6; D gene ambiguous. The CDR3 has 13 amino acids. Germline V CDR1 and CDR2: MNHEY, SVGAGI. V lost 2 bases and J 8 bases, leaving 7 bases between the germline ends. This CDR3 is CASSYNGDSPLHF. CDR3 nucleotide sequence: TGTGCCAGCAGTTACAATGGGGATTCACCCCTCCACTTT.

V gene TRBV9 combines with J gene TRBJ2-3; D unresolved. Germline CDR1 reads SGDLS; CDR2 reads YYNGEE. The CDR3 contains 15 residues. The V end lost 0 bases, the J end lost 3 bases, and 11 bases lay between the germline ends. The CDR3 nucleotides are TGTGCCAGCAGCGTAGAATCTACTGTAACAGATACGCAGTATTTT. The encoded protein is CASSVESTVTDTQYF.

This clone was counted between two and nine times. V and J are TRBV27 and TRBJ2-7; perhaps D is TRBD1 or TRBD2 (5 bases each). Between the trimmed V and J ends, which lost 2 bases and 3 bases, there was a span of 11 bases. The CDR3 has 14 amino acids. Per germline, CDR1 MNHEY and CDR2 SMNVEV (reference sequence). DNA of the CDR3: TGTGCCAGCAGTTTAGGGCAGGGAGACTACGAGCAGTACTTC. Protein sequence: CASSLGQGDYEQYF.

V gene TRBV6-1 combines with J gene TRBJ1-3; no firm D call. Trimming took off 2 bases at V and 9 bases at J, with 14 bases between the two ends. Germline assignment: CDR1 MNHNS and CDR2 SASEGT. This CDR3 contains 14 residues. CDR3 DNA sequence: TGTGCCAGCAGTGAATGGGGAGGGAGTCGCACCATATATTTT. Translating gives CASSEWGGSRTIYF.

V usage is TRBV7-9 and J usage is TRBJ1-3, with unresolved D. Germline V gene sequence: CDR1 SEHNR, CDR2 FQNEAQ (reference sequence). There are 13 residues in the CDR3. The germline V and J ends were trimmed by 2 bases and 4 bases, with 6 bases remaining between them. CDR3: CASSLPGGNTIYF. The DNA of the CDR3 is TGTGCCAGCAGCTTACCCGGCGGAAACACCATATATTTT.

The J gene is TRBJ2-3, the V gene TRBV30, with D possibly matching TRBD2 (5 bases). Trimming took 4 bases from V and 2 from J, leaving 16 bases between them. There are 15 residues in the CDR3. The germline CDR1 and CDR2 sequences are GTSNPN and SVGIG (reference sequence). The CDR3 loop is CAWIPRGSDTDTQYF. CDR3 sequence (DNA): TGTGCCTGGATACCCCGGGGATCGGACACAGATACGCAGTATTTT.

The genes are TRBV28 and TRBJ2-1; D perhaps matches TRBD2 (6 bases). The CDR3 loop spans 14 amino acids. Trimming took 4 bases from V and 6 from J, leaving 13 bases between them. CDR1 and CDR2 from the germline V gene are MDHEN and SYDVKM. Here the CDR3 DNA reads TGTGCCAGCAGTTCCGGGACTCGCGGCAATGAGCAGTTCTTC. Translation: CASSSGTRGNEQFF.

The chain has TRBV6-5 and TRBJ1-3; D unclear. V shed 0 bases and J shed 3 bases, with 12 bases lying between them. The germline gives CDR1 MNHEY, CDR2 SVGAGI. The CDR3 runs 16 residues. The CDR3 loop is CASSYSATGVGNTIYF. The DNA for the CDR3 is TGTGCCAGCAGTTACTCGGCTACCGGGGTTGGAAACACCATATATTTT.

The chain is built from TRBV5-1 and TRBJ2-6, with a tentative D call TRBD1 (5 bases). Trimming removed 7 bases from V and 6 bases from J, with 8 bases in between. The CDR3 length is 12 residues. Per the germline V gene, CDR1 is SGHRS and CDR2 is YFSETQ. This chain's CDR3 is CASPGQANVLTF. DNA of the CDR3: TGCGCCAGCCCAGGACAGGCCAACGTCCTGACTTTC.

This sequence joins TRBV27 and TRBJ2-3; D is possibly TRBD1 or TRBD2 (5 bases each). Looked up from germline, CDR1 is MNHEY and CDR2 is SMNVEV (reference sequence). The CDR3 sequence is 14 residues long. V lost 2 bases and J 9 bases, leaving 15 bases between the germline ends. The CDR3, as DNA: TGTGCCAGCAGTTTAGGGGACCCCAGTCTGACGCAGTATTTT. Translating it yields CASSLGDPSLTQYF.

The chain recombines TRBV6-5 with TRBJ2-1; D is uncertain. This CDR3 has 12 amino acids. CDR1 and CDR2 from the germline V gene are MNHEY and SVGAGI. Trimming stripped 0 bases from V and 8 bases from J, with 5 bases between. In DNA form, the CDR3 reads TGTGCCAGCAGTTACTCCCCCCATGAGCAGTTCTTC. Translation gives CASSYSPHEQFF.

V is TRBV7-9 and J is TRBJ2-5; 10 nucleotides align to TRBD2. The CDR3 is 16 amino acids. Germline V gene sequence: CDR1 SEHNR, CDR2 FQNEAQ (reference sequence). V trimming: 0 bases; J trimming: 4 bases; junction bases outside the gene matches: 5. The CDR3 coding sequence is TGTGCCAGCAGCTTAGCCGAGCTAGCGGGGGCAGAGACCCAGTACTTC. Its translation: CASSLAELAGAETQYF.

This chain links TRBV5-4 with TRBJ1-1; D is undetermined. Per the germline V gene, CDR1 is SGHNT and CDR2 is YYREEE (reference sequence). Trimming pared 4 bases from V and 1 base from J, leaving 8 bases between. There are 13 residues in the CDR3. CDR3 amino acids: CASSLPGNTEAFF. The CDR3 nucleotides read TGTGCCAGCAGCCTCCCCGGGAACACTGAAGCTTTCTTT.

V is TRBV5-4 and J is TRBJ1-2, with D hard to call. CDR1 is SGHNT, CDR2 YYREEE, per germline (reference sequence). The ends were cut back, 4 bases at V and 7 bases at J, with 20 bases in the middle. CDR3 length: 15 amino acids. CDR3 loop: CASSTLELESRGYTF. In DNA form, the CDR3 reads TGTGCCAGCAGCACCCTCGAGTTAGAATCTCGTGGCTACACCTTC.

This chain uses TRBV7-2 with TRBJ2-3, with 10 positions matching TRBD2. In germline, CDR1 is SGHTA, CDR2 FQGNSA. This CDR3 contains 15 residues. J was trimmed by 3 bases and V by 5 bases; bases with no gene match: 5. CDR3 DNA: TGTGCCAGCAGCCCCGGGACTAGCGTGACAGATACGCAGTATTTT. This translates into CASSPGTSVTDTQYF.

The chain carries TRBV30 and TRBJ2-1; D gene uncertain. Germline CDR1 reads GTSNPN; CDR2 reads SVGIG (reference sequence). The V gene lost 1 base and the J gene lost 3 bases, with 4 bases spanning the gap. CDR3 length: 12 residues. The DNA for the CDR3 is TGTGCCTGGAGTGAGATCTACAATGAGCAGTTCTTC. Translation: CAWSEIYNEQFF.

This chain joins TRBV4-1 and TRBJ1-3, with D tentatively TRBD1 (5 bases). The germline CDR1 and CDR2 sequences are MGHRA and YSYEKL. This CDR3 spans 17 amino acids. Trimming left V 5 bases short and J 4 bases short, with 21 bases between. The CDR3 region is CASSAILDRSSGNTIYF. CDR3 DNA sequence: TGCGCCAGCAGCGCCATACTTGACAGATCTTCGGGAAACACCATATATTTT.

The rearrangement uses TRBV30 and TRBJ1-6, with 11 bases lining up with TRBD1. This CDR3 region has 14 residues. Germline values: CDR1 GTSNPN, CDR2 SVGIG (reference sequence). V was pared by 7 bases and J by 6 bases, with 5 bases of the junction left unmatched. The CDR3 reads CASRTGGLNSPLHF. The CDR3, as DNA: TGTGCCTCCCGGACAGGGGGCCTTAATTCACCCCTCCACTTT.

In regard to this clone: A read error may produce the germline difference seen at one junction end. The chain employs TRBV7-3 and TRBJ2-7; D tentatively fits TRBD1 or TRBD2 (5 bases each). This CDR3 region has 14 residues. Germline lookup yields CDR1 SGHTA and CDR2 FQGTGA. The CDR3 sequence: CASSPTGPSNEQYF. CDR3 coding DNA: TGTGCCAGCAGCCCCACGGGACCCTCCAACGAGCAGTACTTC.

The rearrangement uses TRBV10-3 and TRBJ2-6; 11 nucleotides agree with TRBD1. Losses at the gene ends were 3 bases for V and 2 bases for J; bases not matched to a gene: 3. CDR3 length: 17 residues. The germline gives CDR1 ENHRY, CDR2 SYGVKD. The CDR3, as DNA: TGTGCCATCAGTGAAAGGACAGGGGGCCCTGGGGCCAACGTCCTGACTTTC. Its translation: CAISERTGGPGANVLTF.